One sample yielded the 30 T cell receptor beta chains listed below, sequenced in a study of lymphopenia after photon versus proton radiotherapy. Only in-frame clones appear in the TCRdb table, and some are missing; sequencing was by immunoSEQ multiplex PCR. Of 37,000 or so clones listed, 85% are singletons. The specimen comprised peripheral blood, sampled from a patient treated with photon-based radiotherapy. Receptor source: a man aged 45-65 years with gastric cancer.

This chain joins TRBV7-2 and TRBJ1-2; possibly TRBD1 for D (6 bases). CDR1 is SGHTA and CDR2 is FQGNSA in the germline V gene. Trimming shortened V by 5 bases and J by 4 bases, and 14 bases separated the two germline ends. This CDR3 spans 14 amino acids. CDR3 sequence reads: CASSETGLGYGYTF. CDR3 coding DNA: TGTGCCAGCAGCGAAACAGGGTTGGGCTATGGCTACACCTTC.

The J gene is TRBJ1-3, the V gene TRBV4-1, with D possibly matching TRBD1 (5 bases). The V gene's germline CDR1 is MGHRA and CDR2 YSYEKL. Trimming stripped 0 bases from V and 7 bases from J, with 22 bases between. The CDR3 is made up of 18 amino acids. The CDR3 bases are TGCGCCAGCAGCCAAGACGCCGACAGACCCGACTCCTGGAACACCATATATTTT. Translation gives CASSQDADRPDSWNTIYF.

The rearrangement joins TRBV5-4 to TRBJ2-7; 13 bases are shared with TRBD2. V lost 0 bases, J lost 5 bases, and 5 bases stayed unmatched. Germline V lookup: CDR1 SGHNT, CDR2 YYREEE (reference sequence). This CDR3 has 16 residues. CDR3 nucleotides: TGTGCCAGCAGCTTGGCCCGAGGGACTAGCGGGAACGAGCAGTACTTC. The encoded protein is CASSLARGTSGNEQYF.

The V call is TRBV2, the J call TRBJ2-1, with TRBD2 matching 11 bases. The CDR3 length is 15 residues. V lost 4 bases and J lost 9; bases outside the gene matches: 8. The germline gives CDR1 SNHLY, CDR2 FYNNEI. The CDR3 here is CASSGIAGGPGEQFF. The CDR3 region has the DNA TGTGCCAGCAGTGGTATAGCGGGAGGGCCGGGTGAGCAGTTCTTC.

This chain joins TRBV19 and TRBJ1-5; D remains ambiguous. CDR3 length: 16 amino acids. In germline, CDR1 is LNHDA, CDR2 SQIVND (reference sequence). V lost 0 bases and J 6 bases, leaving 15 bases between the germline ends. The CDR3 is CASSIDQGGRPQPQHF. The CDR3, as DNA: TGTGCCAGTAGTATAGATCAAGGTGGAAGGCCTCAGCCCCAGCATTTT.

The V gene is TRBV30, the J gene TRBJ1-2; D gene ambiguous. CDR3 length: 13 residues. Germline assignment: CDR1 GTSNPN and CDR2 SVGIG (reference sequence). The ends were cut back, 5 bases at V and 5 bases at J, with 15 bases in the middle. CDR3 sequence reads: CAWAGSSSYGYTF. CDR3 in DNA: TGTGCCTGGGCCGGGTCGTCTTCATATGGCTACACCTTC.

CDR3 DNA: TGTGCCTGGAGTCTAGGGGCCAATGAGCAGTTCTTC. Protein product: CAWSLGANEQFF. The gene calls are TRBV30 and TRBJ2-1, with TRBD1 as a possible D gene (5 bases). Germline lookup yields CDR1 GTSNPN and CDR2 SVGIG (reference sequence). Trimming took 2 bases from V and 6 from J, leaving 8 bases between them. This CDR3 region has 12 residues. The full variable domain, its missing parts supplied by reference TRBV30 and TRBJ2-1, is SQTIHQWPATLVQPVGSPLSLECTVEGTSNPNLYWYRQAAGRGLQLLFYSVGIGQISSEVPQNLSASRPQDRQFILSSKKLLLSDSGFYLCAWSLGANEQFFGPGTRLTVL.

The gene calls are TRBV18 and TRBJ2-7, with D perhaps matching TRBD1 (5 bases). CDR3 length: 14 amino acids. The germline V gene encodes CDR1 KGHSH and CDR2 LQKENI. V gave up 3 bases and J gave up 4 bases, with 13 bases separating them. CDR3 amino acids: CASSPPGIQYEQYF. The DNA of the CDR3 is TGTGCCAGCTCACCCCCAGGGATTCAATACGAGCAGTACTTC. The variable domain in full, completed from reference TRBV18 and TRBJ2-7, reads NAGVMQNPRHLVRRRGQEARLRCSPMKGHSHVYWYRQLPEEGLKFMVYLQKENIIDESGMPKERFSAEFPKEGPSILRIQQVVRGDSAAYFCASSPPGIQYEQYFGPGTRLTVT.

This clone was detected once. The V call is TRBV19, the J call TRBJ2-3; tentative D call: TRBD1 (6 bases). The CDR3 is 12 amino acids. V was clipped by 5 bases and J by 6 bases, with 9 bases between them. The germline V gene encodes CDR1 LNHDA and CDR2 SQIVND (reference sequence). In nucleotides, the CDR3 is TGTGCCAGTAGTGCCAGGGGTGATACGCAGTATTTT. This encodes CASSARGDTQYF.

This clone was observed a handful of times. The chain couples TRBV7-2 to TRBJ1-1, with D possibly TRBD1 on 6 matching bases. Germline assignment: CDR1 SGHTA and CDR2 FQGNSA. Deletions cut 4 bases from V and 5 bases from J, with 11 bases between. The CDR3 sequence is 13 residues long. The CDR3 is CASSYQGGTEAFF. CDR3 bases: TGTGCCAGCAGCTACCAAGGGGGGACTGAAGCTTTCTTT.

This chain links TRBV11-2 with TRBJ1-1, with D possibly TRBD1 on 5 matching bases. CDR1 is SGHAT and CDR2 is FQNNGV in the germline V gene. V was clipped by 2 bases and J by 7 bases, with 11 bases between them. The CDR3 is made up of 13 amino acids. DNA of the CDR3: TGTGCCAGCAGCTTATTGGGCAGGGTTGAAGCTTTCTTT. It encodes CASSLLGRVEAFF.

The V gene is TRBV4-1, the J gene TRBJ1-1; no firm D call. Per germline, CDR1 MGHRA and CDR2 YSYEKL. This CDR3 region has 15 residues. V was shortened by 4 bases and J by 0 bases, with 12 bases between the two germline ends. The CDR3 bases are TGCGCCAGCAGCCCTCCGATTAGCATGAACACTGAAGCTTTCTTT. Translating gives CASSPPISMNTEAFF.

The rearrangement joins TRBV4-2 to TRBJ2-1; 7 positions agree with TRBD2. This CDR3 is built from 16 residues. Germline-derived CDR1 and CDR2 are LGHNA and YNFKEQ. V lost 2 bases, J lost 3 bases, and 7 bases stayed unmatched. CDR3 nucleotide sequence: TGTGCCAGCAGCCAAAAGCCTAGCGGAGACTACAATGAGCAGTTCTTC. It is translated as CASSQKPSGDYNEQFF.

The gene calls are TRBV18 and TRBJ2-3; possible D gene TRBD2, 6 bases. Germline assignment: CDR1 KGHSH and CDR2 LQKENI. The CDR3 length is 15 residues. Between the trimmed V and J ends, which lost 1 base and 0 bases, there was a span of 8 bases. The CDR3 loop is CASSPLAESTDTQYF. CDR3 DNA sequence: TGTGCCAGCTCACCACTAGCGGAAAGCACAGATACGCAGTATTTT.

The chain combines TRBV19 with TRBJ1-5; D ambiguous. This CDR3 is built from 14 residues. Germline CDR1 is LNHDA and CDR2 is SQIVND (reference sequence). Trimming cost V 1 base and J 4 bases, with 8 bases left between them. In DNA form, the CDR3 reads TGTGCCAGTAGTATAGCAAACGATAATCAGCCCCAGCATTTT. Amino acids: CASSIANDNQPQHF. The whole variable domain, remainder taken from reference TRBV19 and TRBJ1-5, is DGGITQSPKYLFRKEGQNVTLSCEQNLNHDAMYWYRQDPGQGLRLIYYSQIVNDFQKGDIAEGYSVSREKKESFPLTVTSAQKNPTAFYLCASSIANDNQPQHFGDGTRLSIL.

The chain recombines TRBV6-1 with TRBJ2-1; D is ambiguous. The CDR3 length is 14 residues. Trimming removed 4 bases from V and 4 bases from J, with 11 bases in between. CDR1 is MNHNS and CDR2 is SASEGT in the germline V gene. CDR3 sequence reads: CASSGASRYNEQFF. In nucleotides, the CDR3 is TGTGCCAGCAGTGGAGCCTCGCGGTACAATGAGCAGTTCTTC.

The chain combines TRBV7-8 with TRBJ2-1; D uncertain. Looked up from germline, CDR1 is SGHVS and CDR2 is FQNEAQ. The CDR3 covers 20 residues. Trimming took 2 bases from V and 2 from J, leaving 25 bases between them. The CDR3 coding sequence is TGTGCCAGCAGCTTAAGAGTCCCAAGGGCCAAAGGTGGGGCCTACAATGAGCAGTTCTTC. Translating it yields CASSLRVPRAKGGAYNEQFF.

The V gene is TRBV2, the J gene TRBJ2-7; maybe TRBD1 (5 bases). The CDR3 loop spans 12 amino acids. Germline assignment: CDR1 SNHLY and CDR2 FYNNEI. The V and J ends lost 5 bases and 3 bases respectively, with 8 bases between them. The CDR3 loop reads CASSLTGYEQYF. CDR3 bases: TGTGCCAGCAGTTTAACAGGCTACGAGCAGTACTTC.

The chain carries TRBV28 and TRBJ2-6, with 8 bases fitting TRBD1. Germline V CDR1 and CDR2: MDHEN, SYDVKM. The V gene end was trimmed by 4 bases and the J gene end by 4 bases; junction bases not matched to a gene: 9. This CDR3 has 17 residues. This chain's CDR3 is CASSSRTGPGGANVLTF. The DNA of the CDR3 is TGTGCCAGCAGTTCGAGGACAGGGCCGGGGGGGGCCAACGTCCTGACTTTC.

This clone was detected only a few times. The chain combines TRBV5-4 with TRBJ1-2; D unclear. The V end was cut by 0 bases, the J end by 8 bases, with 17 bases between. The CDR3 spans 15 residues. Germline CDR1 reads SGHNT; CDR2 reads YYREEE (reference sequence). The CDR3 sequence is CASSLASGRLWGYTF. The CDR3 nucleotides read TGTGCCAGCAGCTTGGCGTCCGGGAGGCTCTGGGGCTACACCTTC.

CDR3 sequence: CATKPQELTSTDTQYF. DNA of the CDR3: TGTGCCACCAAACCTCAGGAGCTAACTAGCACAGATACGCAGTATTTT. The rearrangement links TRBV2 to TRBJ2-3; D gene unclear. Germline V gene lookup returns CDR1 SNHLY and CDR2 FYNNEI. Trimming removed 10 bases from V and 0 bases from J, with 20 bases in between. The CDR3 consists of 16 residues.

This sequence joins TRBV2 and TRBJ1-1; unclear D gene. Germline loops: CDR1 SNHLY, CDR2 FYNNEI. V lost 5 bases and J lost 2, with 6 bases in between. The CDR3 has 12 residues. The CDR3, as DNA: TGTGCCAGCAGTAGACCTAACACTGAAGCTTTCTTT. It yields the protein CASSRPNTEAFF.

The V and J genes are TRBV30 and TRBJ2-1; TRBD2 aligns across 14 bases. The CDR3 covers 15 residues. The ends lost 2 bases at V and 9 bases at J; junction bases unmatched: 6. From germline, CDR1 is GTSNPN and CDR2 SVGIG (reference sequence). CDR3 sequence (DNA): TGTGCCTGGAGTCACGGGACTAGCGGGAGAAGTGAGCAGTTCTTC. This gives the protein CAWSHGTSGRSEQFF. Complete variable domain (other parts from reference TRBV30 and TRBJ2-1): SQTIHQWPATLVQPVGSPLSLECTVEGTSNPNLYWYRQAAGRGLQLLFYSVGIGQISSEVPQNLSASRPQDRQFILSSKKLLLSDSGFYLCAWSHGTSGRSEQFFGPGTRLTVL.

This chain links TRBV30 with TRBJ1-5, with D maybe TRBD1 (6 bases). CDR3 size: 14 residues. The germline V gene encodes CDR1 GTSNPN and CDR2 SVGIG (reference sequence). V was pared by 3 bases and J by 7 bases, with 16 bases between. The CDR3 nucleotides read TGTGCCTGGAGCGGAGGGGGTGTCAGGCAGCCCCAGCATTTT. Residues: CAWSGGGVRQPQHF.

The gene calls are TRBV5-1 and TRBJ2-3; D is undetermined. CDR1 and CDR2 (germline): SGHRS, YFSETQ. The CDR3 has 15 amino acids. The V gene lost 0 bases and the J gene lost 3 bases, with 11 bases spanning the gap. CDR3 coding DNA: TGCGCCAGCAGCTTGGGGGCTGGGGATACAGATACGCAGTATTTT. Translated, it gives CASSLGAGDTDTQYF.

The chain employs TRBV30 and TRBJ1-5, with D maybe TRBD1 (5 bases). V was shortened by 4 bases and J by 3 bases, with 10 bases between the two germline ends. Germline V CDR1 and CDR2: GTSNPN, SVGIG (reference sequence). The CDR3 is 13 residues long. The CDR3 region has the DNA TGTGCCTGGACGGCGGGGACCAATCAGCCCCAGCATTTT. Amino acids: CAWTAGTNQPQHF. Supplemented by reference TRBV30 and TRBJ1-5, the full variable domain reads SQTIHQWPATLVQPVGSPLSLECTVEGTSNPNLYWYRQAAGRGLQLLFYSVGIGQISSEVPQNLSASRPQDRQFILSSKKLLLSDSGFYLCAWTAGTNQPQHFGDGTRLSIL.

J is TRBJ2-3 and V is TRBV2; 8 nucleotides line up with TRBD2. V shed 3 bases and J 6 bases; nucleotides not matched to a gene: 5. This CDR3 has 14 residues. Per germline, CDR1 SNHLY and CDR2 FYNNEI. CDR3 residues: CASSEGPGGDTQYF. The DNA of the CDR3 is TGTGCCAGCAGTGAGGGGCCGGGGGGGGATACGCAGTATTTT. The full variable domain, its missing parts supplied by reference TRBV2 and TRBJ2-3, is EPEVTQTPSHQVTQMGQEVILRCVPISNHLYFYWYRQILGQKVEFLVSFYNNEISEKSEIFDDQFSVERPDGSNFTLKIRSTKLEDSAMYFCASSEGPGGDTQYFGPGTRLTVL.

This sequence joins TRBV7-2 and TRBJ2-1; 8 bases are a match to TRBD2. With 6 bases clipped from V and 6 bases from J, the junction kept 10 bases outside the gene matches. Germline V gives CDR1 SGHTA, CDR2 FQGNSA. The CDR3 contains 15 residues. CDR3 nucleotide sequence: TGTGCCAGCAGTTCTAGCGGGCCGAGCGTCAATGAGCAGTTCTTC. Protein sequence: CASSSSGPSVNEQFF.

The chain is built from TRBV7-2 and TRBJ2-7; D is possibly TRBD2 (6 bases). Germline-derived CDR1 and CDR2 are SGHTA and FQGNSA. With 5 bases removed from V and 1 base from J, the gap between germline ends came to 12 bases. The length of the CDR3 is 14 residues. This chain's CDR3 is CASSRDGTSYEQYF. The DNA for the CDR3 is TGTGCCAGCAGCCGAGATGGGACTTCCTACGAGCAGTACTTC.

The CDR3 loop reads CASRPGLAYEQYF. CDR3 nucleotide sequence: TGTGCCAGCAGGCCGGGACTAGCTTACGAGCAGTACTTC. The chain employs TRBV6-1 and TRBJ2-7; 9 bases line up with TRBD2. CDR3 length: 13 residues. Per the germline V gene, CDR1 is MNHNS and CDR2 is SASEGT. Trimming at V came to 6 bases and at J to 4 bases, leaving 4 bases not matched to a gene.